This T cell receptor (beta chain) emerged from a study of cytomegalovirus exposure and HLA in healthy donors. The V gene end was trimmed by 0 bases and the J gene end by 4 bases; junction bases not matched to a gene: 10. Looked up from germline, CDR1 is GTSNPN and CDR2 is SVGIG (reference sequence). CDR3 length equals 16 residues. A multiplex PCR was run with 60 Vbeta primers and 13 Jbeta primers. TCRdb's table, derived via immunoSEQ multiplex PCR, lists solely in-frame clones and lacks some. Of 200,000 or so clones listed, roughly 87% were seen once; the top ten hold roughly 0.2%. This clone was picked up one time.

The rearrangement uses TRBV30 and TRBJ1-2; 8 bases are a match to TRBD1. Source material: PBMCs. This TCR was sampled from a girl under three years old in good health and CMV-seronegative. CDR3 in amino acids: CAWSVPSDRVGYGYTF. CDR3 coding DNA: TGTGCCTGGAGTGTACCCTCGGACAGGGTTGGCTATGGCTACACCTTC. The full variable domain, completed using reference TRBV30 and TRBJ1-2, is SQTIHQWPATLVQPVGSPLSLECTVEGTSNPNLYWYRQAAGRGLQLLFYSVGIGQISSEVPQNLSASRPQDRQFILSSKKLLLSDSGFYLCAWSVPSDRVGYGYTFGSGTRLTVV.